This T cell receptor (beta chain) appears in the sequencing data of a study of blood T cell repertoires in COVID-19. Germline trimming cut 2 bases from V and 1 base from J; bases unmatched to any gene: 9. The CDR3 covers 17 residues. CDR1 and CDR2 from the germline V gene are KGHDR and SFDVKD. Measured with immunoSEQ multiplex PCR; TCRdb has only the in-frame clones, and not every one. This sample has 200,000 to 250,000 clones, with 88% found just once. Participants, 18 to 89 years old, spanned approximately 26 US areas. The source material was PBMCs or T cells enriched from blood (not recorded which). The sequence came from a woman between 50 and 59 years old with acute COVID-19. The rearrangement links TRBV24-1 to TRBJ2-7, with 8 bases lining up with TRBD1. CDR3 sequence reads: CATSDSYLRTGSYEQYF. CDR3 DNA: TGTGCCACCAGTGATTCTTACCTCCGGACAGGGTCCTACGAGCAGTACTTC.